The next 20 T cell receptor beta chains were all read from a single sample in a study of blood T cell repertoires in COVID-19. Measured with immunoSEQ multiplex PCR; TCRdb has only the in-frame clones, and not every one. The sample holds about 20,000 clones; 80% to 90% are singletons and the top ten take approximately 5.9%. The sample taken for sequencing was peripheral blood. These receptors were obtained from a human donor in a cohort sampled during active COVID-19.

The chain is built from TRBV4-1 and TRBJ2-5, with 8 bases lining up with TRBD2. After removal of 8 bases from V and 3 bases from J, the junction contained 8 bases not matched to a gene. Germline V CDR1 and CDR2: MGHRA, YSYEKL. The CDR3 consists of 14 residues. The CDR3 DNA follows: TGCGCCAGCGGATTAGCGGGATCAGAAGAGACCCAGTACTTC. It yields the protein CASGLAGSEETQYF.

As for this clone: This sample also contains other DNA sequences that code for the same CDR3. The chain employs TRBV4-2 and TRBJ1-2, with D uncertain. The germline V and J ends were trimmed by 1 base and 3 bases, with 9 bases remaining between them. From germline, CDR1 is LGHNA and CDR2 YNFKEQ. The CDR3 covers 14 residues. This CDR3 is CASSQVGRDYGYTF. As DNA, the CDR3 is TGTGCCAGCAGCCAAGTGGGCAGAGACTATGGCTACACCTTC.

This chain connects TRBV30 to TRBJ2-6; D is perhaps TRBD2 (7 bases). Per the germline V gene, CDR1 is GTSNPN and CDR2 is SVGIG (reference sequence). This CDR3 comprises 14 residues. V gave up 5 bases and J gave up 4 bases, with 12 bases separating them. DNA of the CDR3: TGTGCCTGGCACAGGGACTACGGGGCCAACGTCCTGACTTTC. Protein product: CAWHRDYGANVLTF.

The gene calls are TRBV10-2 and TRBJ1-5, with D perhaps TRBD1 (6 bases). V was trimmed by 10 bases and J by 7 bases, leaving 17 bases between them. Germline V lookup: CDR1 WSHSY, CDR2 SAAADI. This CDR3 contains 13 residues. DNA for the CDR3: TGCGCCACCGGGAATGGGGGGGCCCAGCCCCAGCATTTT. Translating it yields CATGNGGAQPQHF.

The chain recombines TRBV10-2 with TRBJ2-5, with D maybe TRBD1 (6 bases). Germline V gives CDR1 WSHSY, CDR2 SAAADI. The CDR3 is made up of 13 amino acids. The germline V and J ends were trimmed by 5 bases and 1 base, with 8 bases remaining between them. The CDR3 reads CASSQGTQETQYF. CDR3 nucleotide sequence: TGCGCCAGCAGTCAGGGGACCCAAGAGACCCAGTACTTC.

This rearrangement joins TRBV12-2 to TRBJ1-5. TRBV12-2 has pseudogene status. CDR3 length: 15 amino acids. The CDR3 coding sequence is TGTGCAAGTCGCTTTCTCCGGGGTTTTTGCCAGCCCCAGCATTTT. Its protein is CASRFLRGFCQPQHF.

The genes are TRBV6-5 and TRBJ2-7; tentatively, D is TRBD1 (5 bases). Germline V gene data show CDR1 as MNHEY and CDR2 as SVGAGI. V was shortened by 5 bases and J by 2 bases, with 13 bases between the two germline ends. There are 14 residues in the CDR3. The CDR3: CASSQGSSAYEQYF. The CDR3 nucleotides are TGTGCCAGCAGTCAGGGTAGTTCGGCCTACGAGCAGTACTTC.

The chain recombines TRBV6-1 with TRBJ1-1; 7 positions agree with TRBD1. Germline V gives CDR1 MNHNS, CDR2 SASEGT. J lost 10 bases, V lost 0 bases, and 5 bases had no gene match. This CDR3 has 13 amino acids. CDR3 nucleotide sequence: TGTGCCAGCAGTGAAGCTAGGGGGCTGGGAGCTTTCTTT. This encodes CASSEARGLGAFF.

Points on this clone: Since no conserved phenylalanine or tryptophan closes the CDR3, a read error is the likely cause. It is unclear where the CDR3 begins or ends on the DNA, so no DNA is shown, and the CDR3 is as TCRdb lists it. This chain's CDR3 is CASSVRYV. This sequence joins TRBV21-1 and TRBJ1-1; TRBD1 was called by the table and not checked on the DNA. TRBV21-1 counts as a pseudogene. With termini counted, the CDR3 has 8 amino acids.

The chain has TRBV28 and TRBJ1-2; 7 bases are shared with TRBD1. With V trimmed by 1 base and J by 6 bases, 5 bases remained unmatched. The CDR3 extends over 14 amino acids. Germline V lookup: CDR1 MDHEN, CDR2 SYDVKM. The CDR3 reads CASSLLGRGDGYTF. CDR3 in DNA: TGTGCCAGCAGTTTATTAGGCAGGGGGGATGGCTACACCTTC.

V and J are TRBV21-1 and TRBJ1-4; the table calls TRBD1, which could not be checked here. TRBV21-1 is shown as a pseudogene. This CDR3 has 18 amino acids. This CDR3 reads CASSKTPGQGWFIEKLFF. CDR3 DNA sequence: TGTGCCAGCAGCAAGACCCCGGGACAGGGGTGGTTTATTGAAAAACTGTTTTTT.

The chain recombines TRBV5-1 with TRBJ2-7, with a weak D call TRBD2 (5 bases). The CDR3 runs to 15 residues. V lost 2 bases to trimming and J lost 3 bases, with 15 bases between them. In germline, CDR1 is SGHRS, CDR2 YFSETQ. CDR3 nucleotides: TGCGCCAGCAGCTTACCTCGGAGCGGAGGCTACGAGCAGTACTTC. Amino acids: CASSLPRSGGYEQYF.

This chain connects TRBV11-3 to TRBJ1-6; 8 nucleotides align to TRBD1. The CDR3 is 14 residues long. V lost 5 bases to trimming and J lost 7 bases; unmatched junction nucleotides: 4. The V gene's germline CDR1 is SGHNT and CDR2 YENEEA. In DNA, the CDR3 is TGTGCCAGCAGCCTTGACAGGGGAAATTCACCCCTCCACTTT. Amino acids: CASSLDRGNSPLHF.

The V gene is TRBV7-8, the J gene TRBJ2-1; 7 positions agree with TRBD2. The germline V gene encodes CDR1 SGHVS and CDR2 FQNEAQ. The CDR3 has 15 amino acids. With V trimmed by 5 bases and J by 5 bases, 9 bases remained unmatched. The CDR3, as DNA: TGTGCCAGCAGCATCCTTTCGGGAGGAGACAATGAGCAGTTCTTC. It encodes CASSILSGGDNEQFF.

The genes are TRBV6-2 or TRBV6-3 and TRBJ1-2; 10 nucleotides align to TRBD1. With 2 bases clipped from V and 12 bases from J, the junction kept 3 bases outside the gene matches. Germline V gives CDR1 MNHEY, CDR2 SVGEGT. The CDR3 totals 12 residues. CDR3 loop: CASSYRTGGDTF. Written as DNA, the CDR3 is TGTGCCAGCAGTTACCGGACAGGGGGAGACACCTTC.

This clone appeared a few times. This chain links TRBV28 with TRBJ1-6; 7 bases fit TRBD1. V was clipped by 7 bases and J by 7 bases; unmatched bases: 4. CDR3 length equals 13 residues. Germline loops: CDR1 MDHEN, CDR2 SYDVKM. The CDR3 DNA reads TGTGCCAGCAAGACAGGGAGGAATTCACCCCTCCACTTT. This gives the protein CASKTGRNSPLHF.

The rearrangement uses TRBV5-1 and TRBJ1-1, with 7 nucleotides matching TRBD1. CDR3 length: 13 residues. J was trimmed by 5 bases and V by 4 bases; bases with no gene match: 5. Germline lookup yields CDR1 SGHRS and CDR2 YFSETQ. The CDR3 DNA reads TGCGCCAGCAGCCAAGCGACAGGGACTGAAGCTTTCTTT. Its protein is CASSQATGTEAFF.

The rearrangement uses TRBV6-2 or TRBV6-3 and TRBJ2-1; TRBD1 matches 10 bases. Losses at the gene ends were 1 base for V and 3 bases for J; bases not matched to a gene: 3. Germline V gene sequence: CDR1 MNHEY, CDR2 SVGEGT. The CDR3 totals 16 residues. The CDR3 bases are TGTGCCAGCAGTTACTATGGGACAGGGGACTACAATGAGCAGTTCTTC. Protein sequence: CASSYYGTGDYNEQFF.

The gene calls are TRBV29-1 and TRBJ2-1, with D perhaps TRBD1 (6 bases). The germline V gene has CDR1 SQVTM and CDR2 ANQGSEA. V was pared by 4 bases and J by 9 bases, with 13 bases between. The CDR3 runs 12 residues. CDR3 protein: CSVGPQGSEQFF. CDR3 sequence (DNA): TGCAGCGTTGGGCCCCAGGGGTCTGAGCAGTTCTTC.

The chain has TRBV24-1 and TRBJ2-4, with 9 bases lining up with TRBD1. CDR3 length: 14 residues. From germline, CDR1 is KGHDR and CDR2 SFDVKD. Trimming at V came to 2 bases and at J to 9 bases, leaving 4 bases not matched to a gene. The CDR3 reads CATSDSDRGGIQYF. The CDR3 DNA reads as TGTGCCACCAGTGATTCAGACAGGGGGGGCATTCAGTACTTC.